This TCR beta chain was recovered during a study of memory CD4+ T cells and cytomegalovirus serostatus. Study as a whole: Healthy Belgian adult donors included about nine CMV-positive and more than 20 CMV-negative people.

Single viable CD3+CD4+CD8-CD45RO+ cells were sorted as the memory CD4+ T cells. CD4+ T cells were isolated by positive magnetic selection. Clones were read by immunoSEQ multiplex PCR, and TCRdb kept only the in-frame ones, dropping some. The table includes approximately 50,000 clones, around three quarters detected once. Notes on the study in general: Repertoires predicted CMV serostatus with median bootstrapped AUC of around 0.96. Suggested: most of the CMV-linked TCR signature lies in CD4+ memory cells.

On this clone: Antigen specificity is unknown.

Material for sequencing was memory CD4+ T cells from blood. The TCR sequence derives from an adult in good health and CMV-seropositive.

CDR3 sequence: CASSSPGGELFF. In nucleotides, the CDR3 is TGTGCCAGCAGCTCTCCAGGGGGGGAGCTGTTTTTT. The V gene is TRBV13, the J gene TRBJ2-2, with TRBD1 as a possible D gene (5 bases). CDR1 and CDR2 from the germline V gene are PRHDT and FYEKMQ (reference sequence). This CDR3 has 12 residues. V lost 4 bases to trimming and J lost 8 bases, with 8 bases between them. Variable domain in full (rest from reference TRBV13 and TRBJ2-2): AAGVIQSPRHLIKEKRETATLKCYPIPRHDTVYWYQQGPGQDPQFLISFYEKMQSDKGSIPDRFSAQQFSDYHSELNMSSLELGDSALYFCASSSPGGELFFGEGSRLTVL.